This T cell receptor (beta chain) was sequenced during a study of T cell responses to AZD1222 COVID-19 vaccine. Some clones are missing from TCRdb's copy, which holds only in-frame ones; the method was immunoSEQ multiplex PCR. The sample holds about 94,000 clones; roughly 88% are singletons and the top ten take 13%. Trimming stripped 0 bases from V and 6 bases from J, with 9 bases between. Per the germline V gene, CDR1 is SGDLS and CDR2 is YYNGEE. The CDR3 covers 14 residues. Specimen: peripheral blood, collected on day 0 of AZD1222 vaccination. This sequence originates from an adult in good health. V usage is TRBV9 and J usage is TRBJ2-2, with D unresolved. DNA of the CDR3: TGTGCCAGCAGCGTAGTACCCACGCCCGGGGAGCTGTTTTTT. Encoded protein: CASSVVPTPGELFF.